A selection of T cell receptor beta chains follows, all from one sample in a study of cytomegalovirus exposure and HLA in healthy donors. TCRdb keeps only in-frame clones here, not all; method: immunoSEQ multiplex PCR. This table holds over 110,000 clones, 73% found once. Source material: PBMCs. Every receptor here comes from a woman aged 40 to 49 in good health and CMV-seronegative. Both conserved end residues are part of each CDR3. The D gene is left open where the match is weak. A clone size is listed for some rows: how often the clone was seen (once, few, many), or a class if it is expanded.

J gene: TRBJ1-1
D gene: TRBD1
clone size: -
V gene: TRBV7-8
CDR3 DNA: TGTGCCAGCAGCTCGACAGGGAGGACTGAAGCTTTCTTT
CDR3 protein: CASSSTGRTEAFF

J gene: TRBJ2-2
D gene: TRBD1
clone size: -
V gene: TRBV18
CDR3 DNA: TGTGCCAGCTCACCACCGGGGCAGGGGGCACGAGCCACCGGGGAGCTGTTTTTT
CDR3 protein: CASSPPGQGARATGELFF

J gene: TRBJ2-1
D gene: TRBD1
clone size: -
V gene: TRBV7-8
CDR3 DNA: TGTGCCAGCAGCGGATGGGACAGGGGTAAGGATGAGCAGTTCTTC
CDR3 protein: CASSGWDRGKDEQFF

J gene: TRBJ2-2
D gene: -
clone size: -
V gene: TRBV6-1
CDR3 DNA: TGTGCCAGCACCCCTAGGAGGGGGGAGCTGTTTTTT
CDR3 protein: CASTPRRGELFF

J gene: TRBJ2-3
D gene: TRBD1
clone size: -
V gene: TRBV25-1
CDR3 DNA: TGTGCCAGCAGTGAAGACAGGGGGACAGATACGCAGTATTTT
CDR3 protein: CASSEDRGTDTQYF

J gene: TRBJ1-4
D gene: TRBD1
clone size: -
V gene: TRBV19
CDR3 DNA: TGTGCCAGTTCATGGGACAGGGGAAAGGAAAAACTGTTTTTT
CDR3 protein: CASSWDRGKEKLFF

J gene: TRBJ1-2
D gene: -
clone size: -
V gene: TRBV9
CDR3 DNA: TGTGCCAGCAGCCCGACGGACAGACCTAACTATGGCTACACCTTC
CDR3 protein: CASSPTDRPNYGYTF

J gene: TRBJ1-6
D gene: TRBD1
clone size: -
V gene: TRBV7-9
CDR3 DNA: TGTGCCAGCAGCCGGGGGCCTAATCCGCGGGACAGGACGACCTCACCCCTCCACTTT
CDR3 protein: CASSRGPNPRDRTTSPLHF

J gene: TRBJ2-3
D gene: -
clone size: -
V gene: TRBV7-6
CDR3 DNA: TGTGCCAGCAGCTTGGCAGCGGCCCCCACAGATACGCAGTATTTT
CDR3 protein: CASSLAAAPTDTQYF

J gene: TRBJ2-4
D gene: TRBD1
clone size: -
V gene: TRBV7-9
CDR3 DNA: TGTGCCAGCAGCCATTCATACAGGGGTCACAAAAACATTCAGTACTTC
CDR3 protein: CASSHSYRGHKNIQYF

J gene: TRBJ1-1
D gene: TRBD1
clone size: -
V gene: TRBV4-1
CDR3 DNA: TGCGCCAGCAGCCCATATCCGGGACAGGGCATGAACACTGAAGCTTTCTTT
CDR3 protein: CASSPYPGQGMNTEAFF

J gene: TRBJ1-5
D gene: -
clone size: -
V gene: TRBV5-1
CDR3 DNA: TGCGCCAGCAGCCCGGACAGCCCCAATCAGCCCCAGCATTTT
CDR3 protein: CASSPDSPNQPQHF

J gene: TRBJ1-2
D gene: TRBD1
clone size: once
V gene: TRBV2
CDR3 DNA: TGTGCCACCCCGACAGGGGGCTATGGCTACACCTTC
CDR3 protein: CATPTGGYGYTF

J gene: TRBJ2-5
D gene: TRBD2
clone size: -
V gene: TRBV5-1
CDR3 DNA: TGCGCCAGCAGCAAAGGACTAGCGGGGGTGCAAGAGACCCAGTACTTC
CDR3 protein: CASSKGLAGVQETQYF

J gene: TRBJ1-1
D gene: -
clone size: -
V gene: TRBV5-1
CDR3 DNA: TGCGCCAGCAGCTCAAGGACAGCGAACACTGAAGCTTTCTTT
CDR3 protein: CASSSRTANTEAFF

J gene: TRBJ2-5
D gene: TRBD1
clone size: -
V gene: TRBV28
CDR3 DNA: TGTGCCAGCAGTTTAATAACAGGGGCCGAGACCCAGTACTTC
CDR3 protein: CASSLITGAETQYF

J gene: TRBJ2-3
D gene: -
clone size: -
V gene: TRBV15
CDR3 DNA: TGTGCCACCAGCTCGAAGGGGCCAATTAAAAGCACAGATACGCAGTATTTT
CDR3 protein: CATSSKGPIKSTDTQYF

J gene: TRBJ2-5
D gene: -
clone size: -
V gene: TRBV6-1
CDR3 DNA: TGTGCCAGCAGTGAAGTGCGGACAGTAGGCGAGACCCAGTACTTC
CDR3 protein: CASSEVRTVGETQYF

J gene: TRBJ1-6
D gene: -
clone size: once
V gene: TRBV21-1
CDR3 DNA: TGTGCCAGAATCGGACAGGATCATAATTCACCCCTCCACTTT
CDR3 protein: CARIGQDHNSPLHF

J gene: TRBJ1-1
D gene: -
clone size: -
V gene: TRBV11-2
CDR3 DNA: TGTGCCAGCAGCCCCCCTACGTGGAACACTGAAGCTTTCTTT
CDR3 protein: CASSPPTWNTEAFF

J gene: TRBJ1-2
D gene: -
clone size: -
V gene: TRBV2
CDR3 DNA: TGTGCCAGCATGTTCAGATCTAACTATGGCTACACCTTC
CDR3 protein: CASMFRSNYGYTF

J gene: TRBJ1-6
D gene: TRBD1
clone size: -
V gene: TRBV7-3
CDR3 DNA: TGTGCCAGCAGCTTAATGCGGACAGGCCAGGGTTCACCCCTCCACTTT
CDR3 protein: CASSLMRTGQGSPLHF

J gene: TRBJ1-4
D gene: TRBD1
clone size: -
V gene: TRBV5-1
CDR3 DNA: TGCGCCAGCAGCTCGGACAGGGGGAATGAAAAACTGTTTTTT
CDR3 protein: CASSSDRGNEKLFF

J gene: TRBJ1-5
D gene: -
clone size: -
V gene: TRBV19
CDR3 DNA: TGTGCCAGTAGTATAGATCACGGGACAAAGAATCAGCCCCAGCATTTT
CDR3 protein: CASSIDHGTKNQPQHF

J gene: TRBJ1-6
D gene: -
clone size: -
V gene: TRBV19
CDR3 DNA: TGTGCCAGTAGTTGGGGGGTTTCCAGAGACGGCTCCTATAATTCACCCCTCCACTTT
CDR3 protein: CASSWGVSRDGSYNSPLHF

J gene: TRBJ1-2
D gene: -
clone size: -
V gene: TRBV29-1
CDR3 DNA: TGCAGCGTTGCATACAGGCAGAACTATGGCTACACCTTC
CDR3 protein: CSVAYRQNYGYTF

J gene: TRBJ2-5
D gene: TRBD2
clone size: -
V gene: TRBV5-1
CDR3 DNA: TGCGCCAGCCGATCTAGCGGGGGGCATCAAGAGACCCAGTACTTC
CDR3 protein: CASRSSGGHQETQYF

J gene: TRBJ2-1
D gene: TRBD1
clone size: -
V gene: TRBV15
CDR3 DNA: TGTGCCACCAGCGGGGGGGACAGGGCCTACAATGAGCAGTTCTTC
CDR3 protein: CATSGGDRAYNEQFF

J gene: TRBJ2-1
D gene: TRBD1
clone size: -
V gene: TRBV5-1
CDR3 DNA: TGCGCCAGCAGCTTCGACCCTGCCGGACAGGGCGGTTATTTTACTGAGCAGTTCTTC
CDR3 protein: CASSFDPAGQGGYFTEQFF

J gene: TRBJ2-5
D gene: -
clone size: -
V gene: TRBV19
CDR3 DNA: TGTGCCACCCGAGGGCGTTCAAAAGAGACCCAGTACTTC
CDR3 protein: CATRGRSKETQYF

J gene: TRBJ1-5
D gene: TRBD1
clone size: once
V gene: TRBV4-1
CDR3 DNA: TGCGCCAGCAGCCAAGATCCGGGACAGGGGGCTCAGCCCCAGCATTTT
CDR3 protein: CASSQDPGQGAQPQHF

J gene: TRBJ1-2
D gene: -
clone size: -
V gene: TRBV6-1
CDR3 DNA: TGTGCCAGCAGTGAAGCGTTAGAACTTGGCTACACCTTC
CDR3 protein: CASSEALELGYTF

J gene: TRBJ1-2
D gene: -
clone size: -
V gene: TRBV19
CDR3 DNA: TGTGCCAGTAGTATTCGGGGGATCTATGGCTACACCTTC
CDR3 protein: CASSIRGIYGYTF

J gene: TRBJ1-1
D gene: TRBD1
clone size: once
V gene: TRBV27
CDR3 DNA: TGTGCCAGCACGAAACAGGGGGCGGGAGCAAACACTGAAGCTTTCTTT
CDR3 protein: CASTKQGAGANTEAFF

J gene: TRBJ1-2
D gene: TRBD1
clone size: few
V gene: TRBV6-1
CDR3 DNA: TGTGCCAGCAGTCAACAGGGGGGAGGATATGGCTACACCTTC
CDR3 protein: CASSQQGGGYGYTF

J gene: TRBJ2-7
D gene: -
clone size: -
V gene: TRBV6-6
CDR3 DNA: TGTGCCAGCAGTTGGCGCTCAGGGAACGAGCAGTACTTC
CDR3 protein: CASSWRSGNEQYF

J gene: TRBJ1-5
D gene: -
clone size: -
V gene: TRBV7-9
CDR3 DNA: TGTGCCAGCAGCTTTTCCGGGGACAATCAGCCCCAGCATTTT
CDR3 protein: CASSFSGDNQPQHF

J gene: TRBJ1-4
D gene: TRBD1
clone size: -
V gene: TRBV6-1
CDR3 DNA: TGTGCCAGCAGTACAGGGGGTAATGAAAAACTGTTTTTT
CDR3 protein: CASSTGGNEKLFF

J gene: TRBJ1-2
D gene: TRBD1
clone size: -
V gene: TRBV2
CDR3 DNA: TGTGCCAGCAGTGAGGGGGGACAGGGCGGCTACACCTTC
CDR3 protein: CASSEGGQGGYTF

J gene: TRBJ2-7
D gene: -
clone size: -
V gene: TRBV29-1
CDR3 DNA: TGCAGCGTCCGGACACAGCGATCCTACGAGCAGTACTTC
CDR3 protein: CSVRTQRSYEQYF

J gene: TRBJ1-4
D gene: TRBD1
clone size: -
V gene: TRBV19
CDR3 DNA: TGTGCCAGTAGGAACAGGGGTTCAACTAATGAAAAACTGTTTTTT
CDR3 protein: CASRNRGSTNEKLFF

J gene: TRBJ1-2
D gene: -
clone size: -
V gene: TRBV5-5
CDR3 DNA: TGTGCCAGCGCAAGATCGGACTTAAACTATGGCTACACCTTC
CDR3 protein: CASARSDLNYGYTF

J gene: TRBJ2-5
D gene: TRBD2
clone size: -
V gene: TRBV7-9
CDR3 DNA: TGTGCCAGCAGCTTATTACTAGCGGGGGGTCACCAAGAGACCCAGTACTTC
CDR3 protein: CASSLLLAGGHQETQYF